This paragraph covers one T cell receptor (beta chain) sequence. This entry is derived from a study of CXCR3-negative and CXCR3-positive naive CD8 T cells. The CDR3 totals 13 residues. CDR1 is MNHEY and CDR2 is SVGEGT in the germline V gene. 5' RACE with UMI labels generated the TRB cDNA libraries. Following a re-call of the 5' RACE reads, TCRdb has one entry per CDR3 protein and lacks DNA. Here the sample table reports more than 40,000 distinct CDR3 sequences. This sequence originates from a human donor in good health. Some clones in this sample may be carry-over from other donors' samples. V gene TRBV6-2 or TRBV6-3 combines with J gene TRBJ2-5. Sequencing input: naive CXCR3- CD8+ T cells from blood. The subset: CD45RO-CCR7+CD27+CD95- naive CD8+ T cells lacking CXCR3 (TNR3-). CDR3 in amino acids: CASSLDLEETQYF.